The rows below give T cell receptor beta chains drawn from one sample of a study of cytomegalovirus exposure and HLA in healthy donors. The assay was immunoSEQ multiplex PCR, and TCRdb's table has in-frame clones only and misses some. The repertoire has over 150,000 clones, 91% of them found once; the top ten carry 3%. What was sequenced was PBMCs. The receptors here all came from a young woman in good health and CMV-seropositive. Each CDR3 is given with its conserved first and last residue. A D gene is named only where the DNA matches it firmly. Some rows have no size entry. The others give once, few or many, or a class for an expanded clone.

>once|TRBJ2-5|TRBV7-6|TRBD2
TGTGCCAGCAGCCAGGGGCTAGCGGGGAGTTGGGCCCAAGAGACCCAGTACTTC
CASSQGLAGSWAQETQYF
>NA|TRBJ2-7|TRBV29-1|TRBD2
TGCAGCGTGACTAGCGGCATGACCCTTAACGGGGAGCAGTACTTC
CSVTSGMTLNGEQYF
>once|TRBJ2-3|TRBV25-1|TRBD2
TGTGCCCGACTTTGCGGGGGGACAGATACGCAGTATTTT
CARLCGGTDTQYF
>NA|TRBJ2-1|TRBV6-1|TRBD2
TGTGCCAGCACCCCGCTAGCGGGGATCAATGAGCAGTTCTTC
CASTPLAGINEQFF
>NA|TRBJ2-1|TRBV28|TRBD2
TGTGCCAGCAGTTCCCCTAGCGGGGAATACAATGAGCAGTTCTTC
CASSSPSGEYNEQFF
>NA|TRBJ1-1|TRBV29-1|NA
TGCAGCGTGACTGGGACTCCAACTGAAGCTTTCTTT
CSVTGTPTEAFF
>NA|TRBJ2-1|TRBV7-2|TRBD1
TGTGCCAGCAGCTGGGGGACAGGTCGTAATGAGCAGTTCTTC
CASSWGTGRNEQFF
>NA|TRBJ2-7|TRBV6-6|NA
TGTGCCAGCAGTTATCAGACAGACCCCTCCTACGAGCAGTACTTC
CASSYQTDPSYEQYF
>NA|TRBJ1-5|TRBV19|TRBD1
TGTGCCAGTAACCCAGACAGGGCTCAGCCCCAGCATTTT
CASNPDRAQPQHF
>NA|TRBJ2-7|TRBV5-5|TRBD2
TGTGCCAGCAGCTTGTATCTAGCGGGAGGACGATCAGTTCTTTACGAGCAGTACTTC
CASSLYLAGGRSVLYEQYF
>NA|TRBJ2-7|TRBV6-6|NA
TGTGCCAGCAGTCCGACTTTTTCCTACGAGCAGTACTTC
CASSPTFSYEQYF
>once|TRBJ2-5|TRBV7-8|NA
TGTGCCAGCAGCCTATGGACAGTCGGCGGGACCCAGTACTTC
CASSLWTVGGTQYF
>NA|TRBJ2-7|TRBV28|NA
TGTGCCAGCACGCGGGACAGTTCGAGCTCCTACGAGCAGTACTTC
CASTRDSSSSYEQYF
>NA|TRBJ1-4|TRBV4-1|NA
TGCGCCAGCAGTCCCGCAATAGGAGGGGTTAATGAAAAACTGTTTTTT
CASSPAIGGVNEKLFF
>few|TRBJ1-2|TRBV5-4|TRBD1
TGTGCCAGCAGCTCGGTCGGGACAGATGGCTACACCTTC
CASSSVGTDGYTF
>NA|TRBJ1-2|TRBV14|NA
TGTGCCAGCAGCCAATTCCCCTCCACGGCGGGTGGAGGCTACACCTTC
CASSQFPSTAGGGYTF
>NA|TRBJ2-7|TRBV11-2|NA
TGTGCCAGCAGCTCGCAACAGGGAAACGAGCAGTACTTC
CASSSQQGNEQYF
>NA|TRBJ2-5|TRBV6-6|NA
TGTGCCAGCAGTTACTCTGGCAGGATTGAGACCCAGTACTTC
CASSYSGRIETQYF
>NA|TRBJ1-2|TRBV6-5|TRBD1
TGTGCCAGCAGCCCCGGGACAGGGTATGGCTACACCTTC
CASSPGTGYGYTF
>NA|TRBJ1-2|TRBV27|NA
TGTGCCAGCAGTCTCCGGGGGGCGCGGGGCTACACCTTC
CASSLRGARGYTF
>NA|TRBJ1-4|TRBV4-2|TRBD1
TGTGCCAGCAGCCAACAGGGGGAGAGTAAGGTTAATGAAAAACTGTTTTTT
CASSQQGESKVNEKLFF
>NA|TRBJ1-3|TRBV30|NA
TGTGCCTGGAGGGTCGGGAGGGCTGGAAACACCATATATTTT
CAWRVGRAGNTIYF
>NA|TRBJ1-1|TRBV9|NA
TGTGCCAGCAACAAAGAGGAGGTGAACACTGAAGCTTTCTTT
CASNKEEVNTEAFF
>NA|TRBJ2-7|TRBV18|TRBD1
TGTGCCAGCTCCCCAGGACAGGACGGGTACGAGCAGTACTTC
CASSPGQDGYEQYF
>NA|TRBJ1-2|TRBV29-1|TRBD1
TGCAGCGTAGAGGGACAGGGTGGGGCTAACTATGGCTACACCTTC
CSVEGQGGANYGYTF
>NA|TRBJ2-7|TRBV19|NA
TGTGCCAGTAGTGTCCTACAGGGGGGGAAGTACGAGCAGTACTTC
CASSVLQGGKYEQYF
>NA|TRBJ1-2|TRBV11-2|NA
TGTGCCAGCAGCTTAGCTGGACTCGCTAACTATGGCTACACCTTC
CASSLAGLANYGYTF
>NA|TRBJ2-7|TRBV7-8|NA
TGTGCCAGCAGCTTAATGGGGCTAGCGATCTACGAGCAGTACTTC
CASSLMGLAIYEQYF
>NA|TRBJ1-1|TRBV19|TRBD1
TGTGCCAGTAGTATAGGGTCCGGGACAGGGTTTTTTGACACTGAAGCTTTCTTT
CASSIGSGTGFFDTEAFF
>NA|TRBJ2-7|TRBV28|NA
TGTGCCAGCAGTTTTAGGGGATCGGGCGAGCAGTACTTC
CASSFRGSGEQYF
>NA|TRBJ1-2|TRBV4-2|NA
TGTGCCAGCAGCCAAGAGGAGGGATCCGCCTCATATGGCTACACCTTC
CASSQEEGSASYGYTF
>NA|TRBJ1-2|TRBV7-9|NA
TGTGCCAGCAGCTTAGCAGCGGGAAATAACTATGGCTACACCTTC
CASSLAAGNNYGYTF
>NA|TRBJ1-5|TRBV7-2|NA
TGTGCCAGCAGCTTCACGAACCAGGGGTATCAGCCCCAGCATTTT
CASSFTNQGYQPQHF
>once|TRBJ2-7|TRBV27|TRBD2
TGTGCCAGCAGTCCTCGAGGAGCGGGAGTTCGGTCCTACGAGCAGTACTTC
CASSPRGAGVRSYEQYF
>NA|TRBJ2-3|TRBV5-6|NA
TGTGCCAGCAGCTTGACTAGCAGGAGCACAGATACGCAGTATTTT
CASSLTSRSTDTQYF
>NA|TRBJ1-2|TRBV27|TRBD1
TGTGCCAGCAGTCCGGGACAGGGACGCGGCTACACCTTC
CASSPGQGRGYTF
>NA|TRBJ1-1|TRBV27|NA
TGTGCCAGCAGTTTGGCGGGGTCGAGCACTGAAGCTTTCTTT
CASSLAGSSTEAFF
>NA|TRBJ2-7|TRBV7-9|TRBD2
TGTGCCAGCAGCTCTGGGACTAGCGGGAGCTCCTACGAGCAGTACTTC
CASSSGTSGSSYEQYF
>NA|TRBJ2-7|TRBV11-1|TRBD1
TGTGCCAGCAGCCCGGGACAGGGCAGCGGTCCTAGCTCCTACGAGCAGTACTTC
CASSPGQGSGPSSYEQYF
>few|TRBJ1-2|TRBV29-1|NA
TGCAGCGTCCGACAGTATGGCTACACCTTC
CSVRQYGYTF
>once|TRBJ1-2|TRBV4-2|NA
TGTGCCAGCAGCCAGGGGAAACTAGATGGCTACACCTTC
CASSQGKLDGYTF
>NA|TRBJ2-7|TRBV7-9|TRBD1
TGTGCCAGCAGCGCGCCAGGGGGCAGGGTAGGGAGGGAGCAGTACTTC
CASSAPGGRVGREQYF
>NA|TRBJ1-1|TRBV5-4|NA
TGTGCCAGTTCGACAGTGAACACTGAAGCTTTCTTT
CASSTVNTEAFF
>NA|TRBJ2-3|TRBV7-8|NA
TGTGCCAGCACCCGAGGCGGGAGCACAGATACGCAGTATTTT
CASTRGGSTDTQYF
>NA|TRBJ2-5|TRBV15|NA
TGTGCAACCACCCGGGGCCAAGAGACCCAGTACTTC
CATTRGQETQYF
>NA|TRBJ2-6|TRBV9|TRBD1
TGTGCCAGCAGCCCCTTGGGACAGGGGGTCTCTGGGGCCAACGTCCTGACTTTC
CASSPLGQGVSGANVLTF
>NA|TRBJ2-1|TRBV4-1|NA
TGCGCCAGCAGCCCTTACAGCGGAATCTCCTACAATGAGCAGTTCTTC
CASSPYSGISYNEQFF